Shown below are 31 T cell receptor beta chains from a single sample sequenced in a study of memory CD4+ T cells and cytomegalovirus serostatus. The sort gate was single viable CD3+CD4+CD8-CD45RO+ cells for memory CD4+ T cells. The repertoire was sequenced with immunoSEQ multiplex PCR; TCRdb's copy has only in-frame clones and lacks some. The table shows approximately 52,000 clones, with around 80% occurring only once. Sequencing used memory CD4+ T cells from blood. The origin of the receptors is an adult in good health and CMV-seronegative.

This chain uses TRBV7-8 with TRBJ2-7, with 7 bases matching TRBD2. The germline CDR1 and CDR2 sequences are SGHVS and FQNEAQ. Unmatched junction bases numbered 15, after V lost 5 bases and J lost 5 bases. The CDR3 extends over 16 amino acids. In DNA form, the CDR3 reads TGTGCCAGCAGCGTCCACTTTGGGGGGGTGGCGGACGAGCAGTACTTC. Its protein is CASSVHFGGVADEQYF. Filled out from reference TRBV7-8 and TRBJ2-7, the complete variable domain reads GAGVSQSPRYKVAKRGQDVALRCDPISGHVSLFWYQQALGQGPEFLTYFQNEAQLDKSGLPSDRFFAERPEGSVSTLKIQRTQQEDSAVYLCASSVHFGGVADEQYFGPGTRLTVT.

This rearrangement joins TRBV2 to TRBJ2-2, with D perhaps being TRBD1 or TRBD2 (5 bases each). The CDR3 has 13 residues. Trimming removed 2 bases at V and 7 bases at J, with 8 bases between. Per germline, CDR1 SNHLY and CDR2 FYNNEI. The CDR3 is CASSELRGGELFF. The DNA of the CDR3 is TGTGCCAGCAGTGAACTGAGGGGCGGGGAGCTGTTTTTT.

J is TRBJ1-6 and V is TRBV18; D may be TRBD1 (5 bases). The CDR3 spans 16 residues. V was clipped by 0 bases and J by 9 bases, with 15 bases between them. Germline V gene data show CDR1 as KGHSH and CDR2 as LQKENI. CDR3 nucleotides: TGTGCCAGCTCACCACCCCCCCAGGGTCGGGCTTCACCCCTCCACTTT. Residues: CASSPPPQGRASPLHF.

The rearrangement uses TRBV9 and TRBJ2-1, with 7 bases identical to TRBD2. J gave up 8 bases and V 4 bases, and 15 bases lay outside the gene matches. Germline CDR1 and CDR2: SGDLS and YYNGEE. The CDR3 loop spans 16 amino acids. CDR3 DNA sequence: TGTGCCAGCAGCAGCGACGGGGGGTTTAATAGGGATGAGCAGTTCTTC. Amino acids: CASSSDGGFNRDEQFF. Supplemented by reference TRBV9 and TRBJ2-1, the full variable domain reads DSGVTQTPKHLITATGQRVTLRCSPRSGDLSVYWYQQSLDQGLQFLIQYYNGEERAKGNILERFSAQQFPDLHSELNLSSLELGDSALYFCASSSDGGFNRDEQFFGPGTRLTVL.

This chain uses TRBV6-5 with TRBJ2-7; D is tentatively TRBD1 or TRBD2 (5 bases each). Germline-derived CDR1 and CDR2 are MNHEY and SVGAGI. Trimming took off 2 bases at V and 0 bases at J, with 11 bases between the two ends. CDR3 size: 15 residues. The CDR3 spells CASSYGTVSSYEQYF. The CDR3 nucleotides read TGTGCCAGCAGTTACGGGACGGTTAGCTCCTACGAGCAGTACTTC.

This clone was recorded once. The rearrangement links TRBV10-3 to TRBJ2-1; 8 positions match TRBD2. The CDR3 loop spans 16 amino acids. Germline loops: CDR1 ENHRY, CDR2 SYGVKD. V shed 1 base, J shed 2 bases, and the junction held 4 bases outside the gene matches. CDR3 loop: CAISEFGLATYNEQFF. The CDR3 DNA reads as TGTGCCATCAGTGAGTTTGGACTAGCCACCTACAATGAGCAGTTCTTC.

DNA for the CDR3: TGTGCCAGCAGCTTCGGGACAGCTGAAGCTTTCTTT. Translated, it gives CASSFGTAEAFF. The V gene is TRBV7-2, the J gene TRBJ1-1, with TRBD1 matching 7 bases. The CDR3 length is 12 residues. The V segment lost 3 bases and the J segment 6 bases; nucleotides outside the gene matches: 1. CDR1 and CDR2 (germline): SGHTA, FQGNSA.

The chain has TRBV13 and TRBJ2-1; 8 bases fit TRBD2. Germline-derived CDR1 and CDR2 are PRHDT and FYEKMQ (reference sequence). CDR3 length: 15 amino acids. V was clipped by 5 bases and J by 4 bases; unmatched bases: 7. The CDR3 is CASSHRGGQYNEQFF. The CDR3 DNA reads TGTGCCAGCAGCCACCGGGGGGGTCAGTACAATGAGCAGTTCTTC.

A single count supports this clone. The rearrangement joins TRBV4-2 to TRBJ1-2; 7 bases line up with TRBD1. The J segment lost 5 bases and the V segment lost 4 bases, leaving 19 bases of the junction unmatched. The CDR3 is made up of 18 amino acids. Per germline, CDR1 LGHNA and CDR2 YNFKEQ. The CDR3 is CASSPSNRNLQGSYGYTF. The CDR3 coding sequence is TGTGCCAGCAGCCCTTCTAACCGCAATTTACAGGGGTCATATGGCTACACCTTC.

This clone was detected only once. The genes are TRBV4-3 and TRBJ2-3; D not certain. The CDR3 is 13 residues long. Between the trimmed V and J ends, which lost 0 bases and 6 bases, there was a span of 7 bases. Germline CDR1 LGHNA, CDR2 YSLEER. As DNA, the CDR3 is TGCGCCAGCAGCCAAGATTTGTGGGATACGCAGTATTTT. Translating gives CASSQDLWDTQYF.

The chain has TRBV11-2 and TRBJ2-2; 12 nucleotides agree with TRBD1. CDR3 size: 16 residues. CDR1 is SGHAT and CDR2 is FQNNGV in the germline V gene. The V segment lost 5 bases and the J segment 8 bases; nucleotides outside the gene matches: 9. The CDR3 sequence: CASSKGTGGFMGELFF. In nucleotides, the CDR3 is TGTGCCAGCAGCAAAGGGACAGGGGGCTTCATGGGGGAGCTGTTTTTT.

The J gene is TRBJ1-1, the V gene TRBV7-2, with D unresolved. This CDR3 has 14 residues. Trimming pared 3 bases from V and 1 base from J, leaving 9 bases between. Germline V gives CDR1 SGHTA, CDR2 FQGNSA. The CDR3 DNA sequence: TGTGCCAGCAGCTTGTCTAGGTGGAACACTGAAGCTTTCTTT. It encodes CASSLSRWNTEAFF.

The sample holds one count of this clone. This rearrangement joins TRBV11-2 to TRBJ1-2; possible D gene TRBD1, 5 bases. V shed 0 bases and J shed 4 bases, with 9 bases lying between them. CDR3 length: 14 residues. The germline V gene encodes CDR1 SGHAT and CDR2 FQNNGV. Here the CDR3 reads CASSLDRDGYGYTF. The CDR3 nucleotides read TGTGCCAGCAGCTTAGACAGGGACGGCTATGGCTACACCTTC.

This clone has just a few counts. CDR3 DNA: TGTGCCAGCAGTCCGCCCCCGGACGGATACTATGGCTACACCTTC. Translated: CASSPPPDGYYGYTF. The chain carries TRBV6-6 and TRBJ1-2, with D unresolved. The CDR3 spans 15 residues. V dropped 5 bases and J dropped 3 bases, with 16 bases sitting between them. Germline CDR1 and CDR2: MNHNY and SVGAGI (reference sequence).

The chain recombines TRBV5-1 with TRBJ2-6, with 10 bases matching TRBD1. Germline V gene sequence: CDR1 SGHRS, CDR2 YFSETQ. V was pared by 4 bases and J by 8 bases, with 6 bases of the junction left unmatched. The CDR3 loop spans 15 amino acids. CDR3 DNA: TGCGCCAGCAGCGTGGGACAGGGGCGGTCCAACGTCCTGACTTTC. Its protein product is CASSVGQGRSNVLTF.

In its sample, this clone was seen once. V is TRBV9 and J is TRBJ1-1, with D possibly being TRBD1 (5 bases). Between the trimmed V and J ends, which lost 4 bases and 2 bases, there was a span of 18 bases. Germline values: CDR1 SGDLS, CDR2 YYNGEE. The CDR3 has 16 residues. The CDR3 reads CASSSLSGGGNTEAFF. CDR3 nucleotide sequence: TGTGCCAGCAGCTCCCTATCAGGCGGGGGTAACACTGAAGCTTTCTTT.

This rearrangement joins TRBV12-5 to TRBJ2-7; D not resolved. The CDR3 totals 14 residues. V lost 6 bases, J lost 2 bases, and 14 bases lay in between. Germline V gene lookup returns CDR1 LGHNT and CDR2 FRNRAP. CDR3 nucleotide sequence: TGTGCTAGTGGCAACCTGGGCGGTCCCTACGAGCAGTACTTC. This encodes CASGNLGGPYEQYF.

A single count supports this clone. The chain is built from TRBV7-9 and TRBJ1-4; possible D gene TRBD1, 6 bases. CDR3 length equals 14 residues. The germline V and J ends were trimmed by 5 bases and 7 bases, with 14 bases remaining between them. Germline CDR1 reads SEHNR; CDR2 reads FQNEAQ (reference sequence). DNA of the CDR3: TGTGCCAGCAGCCAGGGACAACGGAGTGAAAAACTGTTTTTT. It encodes CASSQGQRSEKLFF.

This sequence joins TRBV4-3 and TRBJ2-5; D is possibly TRBD2 (6 bases). CDR3 length: 15 amino acids. Germline lookup yields CDR1 LGHNA and CDR2 YSLEER. Between the trimmed V and J ends, which lost 0 bases and 4 bases, there was a span of 12 bases. CDR3 coding DNA: TGCGCCAGCAGCCAAGACCGCCTAGCGCCAGAGACCCAGTACTTC. Translated: CASSQDRLAPETQYF.

V gene TRBV19 combines with J gene TRBJ2-5, with no clear D. V lost 8 bases to trimming and J lost 2 bases, with 12 bases between them. Germline assignment: CDR1 LNHDA and CDR2 SQIVND (reference sequence). This CDR3 has 13 residues. The CDR3 spells CASRTFGQETQYF. The CDR3 coding sequence is TGTGCCAGTCGCACCTTCGGGCAAGAGACCCAGTACTTC.

This chain joins TRBV6-6 and TRBJ1-2, with D perhaps matching TRBD1 (5 bases). The germline V gene encodes CDR1 MNHNY and CDR2 SVGAGI (reference sequence). There are 14 residues in the CDR3. V was clipped by 4 bases and J by 6 bases, with 15 bases between them. The CDR3 sequence: CASSSLGQGNGYTF. CDR3 DNA: TGTGCCAGCAGTTCGTTGGGGCAGGGAAATGGCTACACCTTC.

V gene TRBV5-5 combines with J gene TRBJ1-1; D might be TRBD1 (5 bases). Trimming took off 3 bases at V and 4 bases at J, with 7 bases between the two ends. The germline gives CDR1 SGHKS, CDR2 YYEKEE (reference sequence). The CDR3 sequence is 12 residues long. The CDR3 DNA follows: TGTGCCAGCAGCTCGAGGGGCACTGAAGCTTTCTTT. Translating gives CASSSRGTEAFF.

The rearrangement links TRBV5-1 to TRBJ2-1; D is undetermined. Germline V CDR1 and CDR2: SGHRS, YFSETQ. Trimming stripped 0 bases from V and 6 bases from J, with 13 bases between. This CDR3 is 15 amino acids long. The CDR3, as DNA: TGCGCCAGCAGCTTGGCCTTGGGCAGGCCCAATGAGCAGTTCTTC. It yields the protein CASSLALGRPNEQFF.

The count of this clone is one. The rearrangement links TRBV19 to TRBJ2-4; tentatively, D is TRBD1 or TRBD2 (5 bases each). The CDR3 totals 13 residues. Trimming removed 5 bases from V and 4 bases from J, with 9 bases in between. Germline V gene data show CDR1 as LNHDA and CDR2 as SQIVND (reference sequence). The CDR3 sequence: CASSPGTKNIQYF. Here the CDR3 DNA reads TGTGCCAGTAGTCCAGGGACGAAAAACATTCAGTACTTC.

The rearrangement joins TRBV14 to TRBJ2-2, with 10 bases that match TRBD2. V lost 0 bases, J lost 6 bases, and 7 bases stayed unmatched. The CDR3 contains 17 residues. Germline loops: CDR1 SGHDN, CDR2 FVKESK. CDR3 sequence reads: CASSQEGAGGFAGELFF. CDR3 bases: TGTGCCAGCAGCCAAGAAGGAGCGGGGGGGTTTGCCGGGGAGCTGTTTTTT.

The count of this clone is one. The chain carries TRBV10-3 and TRBJ1-1, with 11 positions matching TRBD1. Germline V gene lookup returns CDR1 ENHRY and CDR2 SYGVKD. Trimming removed 0 bases from V and 5 bases from J; junction bases left unmatched: 2. The CDR3 has 15 amino acids. The CDR3 region is CAISESGTGGTEAFF. As DNA, the CDR3 is TGTGCCATCAGTGAGTCGGGGACAGGGGGTACTGAAGCTTTCTTT.

V gene TRBV6-1 combines with J gene TRBJ1-2; the D is unclear. V shed 7 bases and J shed 3 bases, with 9 bases lying between them. This CDR3 has 12 residues. Germline CDR1 is MNHNS and CDR2 is SASEGT. CDR3: CASKQSHYGYTF. Here the CDR3 DNA reads TGTGCCAGCAAACAGTCTCACTATGGCTACACCTTC.

This clone was observed a few times. This chain links TRBV7-9 with TRBJ1-5; a weak D match, TRBD1 (6 bases). CDR1 SEHNR and CDR2 FQNEAQ come from the germline V gene (reference sequence). This CDR3 contains 16 residues. Trimming stripped 5 bases from V and 2 bases from J, with 16 bases between. CDR3 region: CASSPTGPMGNQPQHF. The CDR3, as DNA: TGTGCCAGCAGCCCAACAGGGCCTATGGGCAATCAGCCCCAGCATTTT.

CDR3 residues: CASSESSYSGNTIYF. CDR3 DNA: TGTGCCAGCAGTGAATCGTCCTACTCTGGAAACACCATATATTTT. The chain couples TRBV2 to TRBJ1-3; D uncertain. CDR3 length: 15 residues. V was shortened by 2 bases and J by 0 bases, with 8 bases between the two germline ends. Germline CDR1 reads SNHLY; CDR2 reads FYNNEI. Drawing the rest from reference TRBV2 and TRBJ1-3, the complete variable domain is EPEVTQTPSHQVTQMGQEVILRCVPISNHLYFYWYRQILGQKVEFLVSFYNNEISEKSEIFDDQFSVERPDGSNFTLKIRSTKLEDSAMYFCASSESSYSGNTIYFGEGSWLTVV.

The V and J genes are TRBV6-5 and TRBJ1-6, with D unclear. With 2 bases removed from V and 7 bases from J, the gap between germline ends came to 12 bases. This CDR3 is 15 amino acids long. Germline V lookup: CDR1 MNHEY, CDR2 SVGAGI. The CDR3 DNA follows: TGTGCCAGCAGTTACAGGACCGTTGGCAATTCACCCCTCCACTTT. As protein: CASSYRTVGNSPLHF.

This chain links TRBV9 with TRBJ1-6; 7 bases align to TRBD1. This CDR3 has 14 amino acids. The V and J ends lost 3 bases and 11 bases, in that order; junction bases with no gene match: 8. Germline V lookup: CDR1 SGDLS, CDR2 YYNGEE. CDR3 coding DNA: TGTGCCAGCAGCGAAGGGGGCTATGGTACACCCCTCCACTTT. It specifies CASSEGGYGTPLHF.